The 31 T cell receptor beta chains in this list originate from one sample, sequenced in a study of cytomegalovirus exposure and HLA in healthy donors. It was with 60 Vbeta and 13 Jbeta primers that the PCR ran. Clones were sequenced by immunoSEQ multiplex PCR, and TCRdb holds only the in-frame ones, with some missing. The data hold some 65,000 clones, with approximately 60% observed a single time. Sequencing used PBMCs. The receptors were sampled from a young man in good health and CMV-seronegative.

This chain joins TRBV19 and TRBJ2-7, with 11 positions matching TRBD2. CDR3 length: 14 amino acids. Germline lookup yields CDR1 LNHDA and CDR2 SQIVND (reference sequence). J was trimmed by 2 bases and V by 5 bases; bases with no gene match: 2. This CDR3 reads CASSFSGGAYEQYF. The CDR3 DNA follows: TGTGCCAGTAGTTTTAGCGGGGGGGCCTACGAGCAGTACTTC.

The sample holds a few counts of this clone. The CDR3 nucleotides are TGTGCCAGCAGCTTAGCGGGCTCCTACAATGAGCAGTTCTTC. Its protein product is CASSLAGSYNEQFF. This chain links TRBV11-2 with TRBJ2-1; no clear D gene. The CDR3 spans 14 residues. V lost 1 base and J lost 0, with 4 bases in between. Germline lookup yields CDR1 SGHAT and CDR2 FQNNGV.

Written as DNA, the CDR3 is TGCAGCGTTCACGGGGGAAGCTCCTACAATGAGCAGTTCTTC. It translates to CSVHGGSSYNEQFF. The gene calls are TRBV29-1 and TRBJ2-1; TRBD2 might be the D (6 bases). This CDR3 region has 14 residues. CDR1 SQVTM and CDR2 ANQGSEA come from the germline V gene. With 5 bases removed from V and 0 bases from J, the gap between germline ends came to 11 bases.

V and J are TRBV4-1 and TRBJ1-5; D ambiguous. CDR1 and CDR2 (germline): MGHRA, YSYEKL. This CDR3 is built from 16 residues. V gave up 0 bases and J gave up 0 bases, with 9 bases separating them. CDR3 loop: CASSQDGVNSNQPQHF. In DNA, the CDR3 is TGCGCCAGCAGCCAAGACGGGGTCAATAGCAATCAGCCCCAGCATTTT.

This clone was detected a few times. The chain recombines TRBV7-8 with TRBJ2-7; D possibly corresponds to TRBD1 (6 bases). V shed 6 bases and J shed 6 bases, with 9 bases lying between them. Germline V lookup: CDR1 SGHVS, CDR2 FQNEAQ. The CDR3 loop spans 11 amino acids. CDR3 amino acids: CASRTGFEQYF. CDR3 in DNA: TGTGCCAGCAGGACAGGCTTCGAGCAGTACTTC.

This chain links TRBV2 with TRBJ2-7; D is perhaps TRBD2 (6 bases). CDR3 length: 12 residues. Germline CDR1 and CDR2: SNHLY and FYNNEI. V dropped 8 bases and J dropped 2 bases, with 10 bases sitting between them. In nucleotides, the CDR3 is TGTGCCAGCCGGGACTTAACCTACGAGCAGTACTTC. Protein product: CASRDLTYEQYF.

The chain carries TRBV5-1 and TRBJ2-7; the match to TRBD1 covers 10 bases. The trim removed 4 bases at V and 8 bases at J, leaving 6 bases unmatched. CDR3 size: 13 residues. Germline V CDR1 and CDR2: SGHRS, YFSETQ. The CDR3 is CASSAGTGAQQYF. The CDR3 DNA reads TGCGCCAGCAGCGCGGGGACAGGGGCTCAGCAGTACTTC.

J is TRBJ1-2 and V is TRBV7-3; 8 bases match TRBD1. Germline CDR1 reads SGHTA; CDR2 reads FQGTGA. The trim removed 1 base at V and 8 bases at J, leaving 3 bases unmatched. There are 13 residues in the CDR3. The DNA of the CDR3 is TGTGCCAGCAGCTTAAGGGACAGGCGAGGCTACACCTTC. Translating it yields CASSLRDRRGYTF.

This chain links TRBV19 with TRBJ1-5; 10 nucleotides match TRBD1. V shed 7 bases, J shed 3 bases, and the junction held 9 bases outside the gene matches. The CDR3 is made up of 16 amino acids. The germline CDR1 and CDR2 sequences are LNHDA and SQIVND (reference sequence). CDR3 nucleotides: TGTGCCAGTACCCAGACAGGGGGCGCGTACAATCAGCCCCAGCATTTT. It codes for CASTQTGGAYNQPQHF. Combining the CDR3 with reference TRBV19 and TRBJ1-5 gives the whole variable domain DGGITQSPKYLFRKEGQNVTLSCEQNLNHDAMYWYRQDPGQGLRLIYYSQIVNDFQKGDIAEGYSVSREKKESFPLTVTSAQKNPTAFYLCASTQTGGAYNQPQHFGDGTRLSIL.

The V gene is TRBV5-4, the J gene TRBJ1-2; D uncertain. The ends were cut back, 1 base at V and 6 bases at J, with 10 bases in the middle. CDR3 length: 13 residues. Germline V lookup: CDR1 SGHNT, CDR2 YYREEE (reference sequence). Here the CDR3 reads CASSLSGVDGYTF. The CDR3 DNA reads TGTGCCAGCAGCTTGTCCGGGGTAGATGGCTACACCTTC.

The CDR3 sequence is CASSEVSRALHF. The CDR3 DNA sequence: TGCGCCAGCAGTGAGGTCAGTCGGGCCCTCCACTTT. The genes are TRBV10-2 and TRBJ1-6, with D unresolved. The CDR3 loop spans 12 amino acids. Trimming removed 2 bases at V and 14 bases at J, with 10 bases between. CDR1 and CDR2 (germline): WSHSY, SAAADI.

The sample holds one count of this clone. The rearrangement joins TRBV18 to TRBJ1-1; no definite D call. V lost 6 bases, J lost 6 bases, and 8 bases lay in between. The length of the CDR3 is 11 residues. The V gene's germline CDR1 is KGHSH and CDR2 LQKENI. CDR3: CASSGTAEAFF. The DNA for the CDR3 is TGTGCCAGCTCTGGTACAGCTGAAGCTTTCTTT.

Of note for this clone: This CDR3 is also generated by other DNA sequences in the sample. This chain uses TRBV29-1 with TRBJ2-5; D possibly corresponds to TRBD2 (6 bases). In germline, CDR1 is SQVTM, CDR2 ANQGSEA. V was trimmed by 6 bases and J by 2 bases, leaving 22 bases between them. This CDR3 is built from 16 residues. The CDR3 region is CSVLPEGRAPQETQYF. Written as DNA, the CDR3 is TGCAGCGTCCTCCCGGAGGGCCGGGCTCCACAAGAGACCCAGTACTTC.

The table lists this clone with a few counts. This sequence joins TRBV7-7 and TRBJ2-7; TRBD1 aligns across 8 bases. The germline V gene has CDR1 SSHAT and CDR2 FNYEAQ (reference sequence). The J segment lost 5 bases and the V segment lost 5 bases, leaving 8 bases of the junction unmatched. This CDR3 contains 14 residues. The CDR3 DNA sequence: TGTGCCAGCAGCCCGCAGGGGGCTAGCGACGAGCAGTACTTC. Translation gives CASSPQGASDEQYF. The full variable domain, completed using reference TRBV7-7 and TRBJ2-7, is GAGVSQSPRYKVTKRGQDVTLRCDPISSHATLYWYQQALGQGPEFLTYFNYEAQPDKSGLPSDRFSAERPEGSISTLTIQRTEQRDSAMYRCASSPQGASDEQYFGPGTRLTVT.

This clone was detected a few times. V is TRBV13 and J is TRBJ2-7; 9 bases match TRBD1. CDR1 PRHDT and CDR2 FYEKMQ come from the germline V gene (reference sequence). This CDR3 comprises 14 residues. Losses at the gene ends were 6 bases for V and 2 bases for J; bases not matched to a gene: 5. The CDR3 DNA follows: TGTGCCAGCAGGAGACAGGGGGGTCCCTACGAGCAGTACTTC. Amino acids: CASRRQGGPYEQYF. Complete variable domain (other parts from reference TRBV13 and TRBJ2-7): AAGVIQSPRHLIKEKRETATLKCYPIPRHDTVYWYQQGPGQDPQFLISFYEKMQSDKGSIPDRFSAQQFSDYHSELNMSSLELGDSALYFCASRRQGGPYEQYFGPGTRLTVT.

The chain uses TRBV30 and TRBJ2-2; no clear D gene. The CDR3 extends over 12 amino acids. Trimming left V 1 base short and J 9 bases short, with 9 bases between. The germline CDR1 and CDR2 sequences are GTSNPN and SVGIG (reference sequence). The CDR3 nucleotides are TGTGCCTGGAGTGAGACTCGCTGGGAGCTGTTTTTT. It yields the protein CAWSETRWELFF.

The rearrangement links TRBV6-5 to TRBJ1-1; 10 bases align to TRBD1. Germline CDR1 MNHEY, CDR2 SVGAGI. J was trimmed by 3 bases and V by 0 bases; bases with no gene match: 4. The CDR3 has 16 residues. This chain's CDR3 is CASSYSTGTGDTEAFF. CDR3 in DNA: TGTGCCAGCAGTTACTCGACAGGGACAGGGGACACTGAAGCTTTCTTT.

This clone was picked up one time. The CDR3 DNA reads TGTGCCAGCAGCCAAACATCCGTAGCCTACTTC. This translates into CASSQTSVAYF. The genes are TRBV14 and TRBJ2-7, with D unclear. The ends were cut back, 2 bases at V and 13 bases at J, with 12 bases in the middle. This CDR3 has 11 residues. The V gene's germline CDR1 is SGHDN and CDR2 FVKESK.

J is TRBJ1-2 and V is TRBV13; 9 bases are shared with TRBD1. The CDR3 length is 14 residues. Germline CDR1 is PRHDT and CDR2 is FYEKMQ (reference sequence). Trimming cost V 3 bases and J 8 bases; bases outside gene matches: 7. The CDR3 nucleotides read TGTGCCAGCAGCTTCGGGACAGGGACTCGAGGCTACACCTTC. Its translation is CASSFGTGTRGYTF.

The V and J genes are TRBV14 and TRBJ1-1, with D perhaps TRBD1 (6 bases). The V and J ends lost 4 bases and 2 bases respectively, with 17 bases between them. Germline CDR1 and CDR2: SGHDN and FVKESK. The CDR3 is made up of 16 amino acids. In DNA form, the CDR3 reads TGTGCCAGCAGCCGCGACAGGATCGGTATAAACACTGAAGCTTTCTTT. It is translated as CASSRDRIGINTEAFF.

The chain employs TRBV6-1 and TRBJ2-3; 10 nucleotides agree with TRBD1. Germline CDR1 and CDR2: MNHNS and SASEGT. There are 13 residues in the CDR3. J gave up 4 bases and V 7 bases, and 2 bases lay outside the gene matches. CDR3 sequence reads: CASKGQGSDTQYF. The CDR3 DNA follows: TGTGCCAGCAAGGGACAGGGGTCAGATACGCAGTATTTT.

The chain has TRBV7-2 and TRBJ2-4; no clear D. V was shortened by 1 base and J by 9 bases, with 13 bases between the two germline ends. The CDR3 totals 14 residues. Germline CDR1 reads SGHTA; CDR2 reads FQGNSA. This CDR3 is CASSLGGRSGIQYF. The CDR3 DNA follows: TGTGCCAGCAGCTTAGGAGGAAGATCGGGCATTCAGTACTTC.

The chain has TRBV5-6 and TRBJ2-5; 7 bases agree with TRBD1. The length of the CDR3 is 13 residues. Germline V lookup: CDR1 SGHDT, CDR2 YYEEEE. V shed 1 base and J 5 bases; nucleotides not matched to a gene: 2. The CDR3 DNA reads TGTGCCAGCAGCTTGAGGGGGCGGGAGACCCAGTACTTC. It yields the protein CASSLRGRETQYF.

The chain joins TRBV4-2 to TRBJ1-5; tentatively, D is TRBD1 (5 bases). The CDR3 sequence is 18 residues long. The germline gives CDR1 LGHNA, CDR2 YNFKEQ. V was clipped by 0 bases and J by 5 bases, with 20 bases between them. CDR3 in DNA: TGTGCCAGCAGCCAAGATCTTTCGTCGGCCTTGGGGCATCAGCCCCAGCATTTT. Protein product: CASSQDLSSALGHQPQHF.

This chain joins TRBV11-3 and TRBJ2-7; D remains unclear. The CDR3 length is 14 residues. V lost 5 bases, J lost 6 bases, and 17 bases lay in between. CDR1 is SGHNT and CDR2 is YENEEA in the germline V gene. The CDR3 region has the DNA TGTGCCAGCAGCCCCGGAGCTTCCTCGGGCGAGCAGTACTTC. This encodes CASSPGASSGEQYF.

The chain carries TRBV6-5 and TRBJ1-6; no definite D call. The germline gives CDR1 MNHEY, CDR2 SVGAGI. The CDR3 consists of 13 residues. V was clipped by 7 bases and J by 6 bases, with 10 bases between them. CDR3 residues: CASNRLLNSPLHF. The CDR3 nucleotides read TGTGCCAGCAATAGACTCCTTAATTCACCCCTCCACTTT.

The V gene is TRBV7-9, the J gene TRBJ2-1, with no clear D. CDR1 and CDR2 (germline): SEHNR, FQNEAQ (reference sequence). The V gene lost 1 base and the J gene lost 12 bases, with 16 bases spanning the gap. There are 14 residues in the CDR3. Here the CDR3 reads CASSLVLPSQVQFF. In nucleotides, the CDR3 is TGTGCCAGCAGCTTAGTCCTTCCCTCCCAGGTGCAGTTCTTC.

This chain joins TRBV29-1 and TRBJ1-3; D gene uncertain. Trimming shortened V by 6 bases and J by 0 bases, and 15 bases separated the two germline ends. This CDR3 contains 15 residues. From germline, CDR1 is SQVTM and CDR2 ANQGSEA. The CDR3 DNA reads TGCAGCGTGAGGGTAGACTCGTTCTCTGGAAACACCATATATTTT. This translates into CSVRVDSFSGNTIYF.

V usage is TRBV5-6 and J usage is TRBJ2-1; tentative D call: TRBD2 (5 bases). Trimming left V 1 base short and J 6 bases short, with 11 bases between. Germline CDR1 and CDR2: SGHDT and YYEEEE. The CDR3 runs 14 residues. As DNA, the CDR3 is TGTGCCAGCAGCTTGTTACCGGGAACCAATGAGCAGTTCTTC. Translation gives CASSLLPGTNEQFF. Full variable domain (missing parts from reference TRBV5-6 and TRBJ2-1): DAGVTQSPTHLIKTRGQQVTLRCSPKSGHDTVSWYQQALGQGPQFIFQYYEEEERQRGNFPDRFSGHQFPNYSSELNVNALLLGDSALYLCASSLLPGTNEQFFGPGTRLTVL.

This clone was detected a few times. The gene calls are TRBV29-1 and TRBJ2-5; weak D call: TRBD1 (6 bases). Germline lookup yields CDR1 SQVTM and CDR2 ANQGSEA. CDR3 length equals 17 residues. The ends were cut back, 0 bases at V and 4 bases at J, with 21 bases in the middle. CDR3 region: CSVEDLGGGVFGETQYF. CDR3 DNA sequence: TGCAGCGTTGAAGATCTTGGGGGCGGAGTGTTCGGAGAGACCCAGTACTTC.

The chain combines TRBV29-1 with TRBJ2-5; 7 bases are shared with TRBD1. The CDR3 runs 13 residues. Germline assignment: CDR1 SQVTM and CDR2 ANQGSEA. The V segment lost 4 bases and the J segment 4 bases; nucleotides outside the gene matches: 6. This CDR3 reads CSVGRTGAETQYF. In nucleotides, the CDR3 is TGCAGCGTTGGAAGGACAGGAGCAGAGACCCAGTACTTC.